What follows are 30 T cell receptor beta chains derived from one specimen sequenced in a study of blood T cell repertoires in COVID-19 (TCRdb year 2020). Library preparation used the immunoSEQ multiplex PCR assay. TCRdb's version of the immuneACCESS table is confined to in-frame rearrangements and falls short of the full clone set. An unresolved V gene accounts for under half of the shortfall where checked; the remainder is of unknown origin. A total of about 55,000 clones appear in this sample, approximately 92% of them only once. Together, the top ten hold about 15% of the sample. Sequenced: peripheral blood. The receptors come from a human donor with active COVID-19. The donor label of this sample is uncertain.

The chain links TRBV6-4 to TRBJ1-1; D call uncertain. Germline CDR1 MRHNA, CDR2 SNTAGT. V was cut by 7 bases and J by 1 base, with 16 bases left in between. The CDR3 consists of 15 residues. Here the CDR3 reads CASKMNRDPNTEAFF. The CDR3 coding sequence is TGTGCCAGCAAGATGAACAGAGACCCGAACACTGAAGCTTTCTTT.

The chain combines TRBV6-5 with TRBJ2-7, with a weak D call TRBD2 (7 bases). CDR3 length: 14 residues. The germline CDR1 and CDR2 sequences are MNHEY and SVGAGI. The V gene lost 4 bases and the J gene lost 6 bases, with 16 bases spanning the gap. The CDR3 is CASSSGAGASEQYF. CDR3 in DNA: TGTGCCAGCAGTTCGGGTGCGGGGGCCTCCGAGCAGTACTTC.

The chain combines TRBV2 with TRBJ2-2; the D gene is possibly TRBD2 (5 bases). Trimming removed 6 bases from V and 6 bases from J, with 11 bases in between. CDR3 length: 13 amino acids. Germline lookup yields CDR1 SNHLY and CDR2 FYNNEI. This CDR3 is CASSLNGAGELFF. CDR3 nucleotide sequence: TGTGCCAGCAGCCTTAACGGGGCCGGGGAGCTGTTTTTT.

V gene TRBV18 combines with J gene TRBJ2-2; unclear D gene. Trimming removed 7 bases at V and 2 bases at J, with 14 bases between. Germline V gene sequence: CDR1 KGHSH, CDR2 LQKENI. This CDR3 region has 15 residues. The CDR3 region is CASFRLEHNTGELFF. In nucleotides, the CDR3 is TGTGCCAGCTTCCGCCTGGAGCACAACACCGGGGAGCTGTTTTTT.

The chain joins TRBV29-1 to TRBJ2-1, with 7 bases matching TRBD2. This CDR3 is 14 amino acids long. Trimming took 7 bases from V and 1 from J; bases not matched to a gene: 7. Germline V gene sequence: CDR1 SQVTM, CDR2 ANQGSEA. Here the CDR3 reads CSAARGGSYNEQFF. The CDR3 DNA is TGCAGCGCCGCTCGCGGGGGTTCCTACAATGAGCAGTTCTTC.

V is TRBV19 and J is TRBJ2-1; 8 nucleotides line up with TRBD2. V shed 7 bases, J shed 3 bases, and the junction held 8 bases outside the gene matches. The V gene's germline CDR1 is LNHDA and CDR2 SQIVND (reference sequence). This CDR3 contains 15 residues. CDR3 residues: CASKASGRIYNEQFF. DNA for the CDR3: TGTGCCAGTAAGGCTAGCGGGCGGATCTACAATGAGCAGTTCTTC. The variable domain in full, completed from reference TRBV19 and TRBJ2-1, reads DGGITQSPKYLFRKEGQNVTLSCEQNLNHDAMYWYRQDPGQGLRLIYYSQIVNDFQKGDIAEGYSVSREKKESFPLTVTSAQKNPTAFYLCASKASGRIYNEQFFGPGTRLTVL.

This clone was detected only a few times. CDR3 in amino acids: CASSQWGANTGELFF. The CDR3 nucleotides read TGTGCCAGCAGCCAATGGGGGGCGAACACCGGGGAGCTGTTTTTT. The rearrangement links TRBV3-1 (or the pseudogene TRBV3-2) to TRBJ2-2, with D maybe TRBD2 (6 bases). The CDR3 runs to 15 residues. From germline, CDR1 is LGHDT and CDR2 YNNKEL (reference sequence). V lost 2 bases and J 0 bases, leaving 7 bases between the germline ends.

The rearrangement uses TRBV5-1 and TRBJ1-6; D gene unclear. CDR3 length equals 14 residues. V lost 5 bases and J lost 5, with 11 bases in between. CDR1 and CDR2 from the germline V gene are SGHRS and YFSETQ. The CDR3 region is CASREGANNSPLHF. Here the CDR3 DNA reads TGCGCCAGCAGGGAGGGAGCCAATAATTCACCCCTCCACTTT.

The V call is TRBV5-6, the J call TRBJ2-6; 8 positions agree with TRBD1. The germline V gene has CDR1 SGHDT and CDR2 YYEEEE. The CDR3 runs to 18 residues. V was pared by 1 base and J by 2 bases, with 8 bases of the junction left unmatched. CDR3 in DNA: TGTGCCAGCAGCTTGTACAGGGGGTTCGGTACTGGGGCCAACGTCCTGACTTTC. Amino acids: CASSLYRGFGTGANVLTF.

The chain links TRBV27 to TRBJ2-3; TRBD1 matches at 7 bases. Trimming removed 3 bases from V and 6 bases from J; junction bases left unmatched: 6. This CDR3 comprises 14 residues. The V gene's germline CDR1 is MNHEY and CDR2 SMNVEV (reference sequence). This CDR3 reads CASSLAGGSDTQYF. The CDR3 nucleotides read TGTGCCAGCAGTTTGGCAGGGGGATCCGATACGCAGTATTTT.

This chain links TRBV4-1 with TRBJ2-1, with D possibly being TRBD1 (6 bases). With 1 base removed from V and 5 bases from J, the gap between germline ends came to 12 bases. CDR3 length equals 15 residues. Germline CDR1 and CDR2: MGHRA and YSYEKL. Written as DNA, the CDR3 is TGCGCCAGCAGCCAAGGGGGGACACGGAACAATGAGCAGTTCTTC. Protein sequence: CASSQGGTRNNEQFF.

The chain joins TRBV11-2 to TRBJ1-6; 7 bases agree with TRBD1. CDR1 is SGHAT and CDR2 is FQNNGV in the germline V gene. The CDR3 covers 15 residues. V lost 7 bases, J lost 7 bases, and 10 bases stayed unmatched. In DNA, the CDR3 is TGTGCCAGCAACCGTAACCGGGACAGAAATTCACCCCTCCACTTT. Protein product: CASNRNRDRNSPLHF.

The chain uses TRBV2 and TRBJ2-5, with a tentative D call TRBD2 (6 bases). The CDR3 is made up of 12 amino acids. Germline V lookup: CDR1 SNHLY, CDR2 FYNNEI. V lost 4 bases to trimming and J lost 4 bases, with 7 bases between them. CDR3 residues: CASSGGAETQYF. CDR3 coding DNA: TGTGCCAGCAGTGGCGGGGCAGAGACCCAGTACTTC. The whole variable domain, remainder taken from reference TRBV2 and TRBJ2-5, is EPEVTQTPSHQVTQMGQEVILRCVPISNHLYFYWYRQILGQKVEFLVSFYNNEISEKSEIFDDQFSVERPDGSNFTLKIRSTKLEDSAMYFCASSGGAETQYFGPGTRLLVL.

The CDR3: CASSQEGLAGGNTGELFF. The CDR3 DNA is TGCGCCAGCAGCCAAGAAGGGCTAGCGGGGGGAAACACCGGGGAGCTGTTTTTT. V gene TRBV4-1 combines with J gene TRBJ2-2; 11 bases are a match to TRBD2. Germline lookup yields CDR1 MGHRA and CDR2 YSYEKL. V shed 0 bases, J shed 2 bases, and the junction held 5 bases outside the gene matches. CDR3 length: 18 residues.

CDR3: CASSPSTEAFF. The CDR3 bases are TGTGCCAGCAGCCCCAGCACTGAAGCTTTCTTT. J is TRBJ1-1 and V is TRBV28; D is uncertain. The CDR3 is 11 residues long. Germline V gene data show CDR1 as MDHEN and CDR2 as SYDVKM. The V end lost 6 bases, the J end lost 4 bases, and 6 bases lay between the germline ends. Full variable domain (remainder filled in from reference TRBV28 and TRBJ1-1): DVKVTQSSRYLVKRTGEKVFLECVQDMDHENMFWYRQDPGLGLRLIYFSYDVKMKEKGDIPEGYSVSREKKERFSLILESASTNQTSMYLCASSPSTEAFFGQGTRLTVV.

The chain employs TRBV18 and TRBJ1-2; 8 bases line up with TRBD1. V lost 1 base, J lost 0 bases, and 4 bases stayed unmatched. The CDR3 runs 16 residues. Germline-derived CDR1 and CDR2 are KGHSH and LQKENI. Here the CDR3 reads CASSPLGTGPNYGYTF. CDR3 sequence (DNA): TGTGCCAGCTCACCACTGGGGACAGGTCCTAACTATGGCTACACCTTC.

CDR3: CASSQDRTGGYEQFF. As DNA, the CDR3 is TGCGCCAGCAGCCAAGATCGAACAGGGGGCTACGAGCAGTTCTTC. The chain combines TRBV4-1 with TRBJ2-1; TRBD1 matches at 9 bases. CDR1 and CDR2 from the germline V gene are MGHRA and YSYEKL. The CDR3 consists of 15 residues. Trimming took 0 bases from V and 10 from J; bases not matched to a gene: 7.

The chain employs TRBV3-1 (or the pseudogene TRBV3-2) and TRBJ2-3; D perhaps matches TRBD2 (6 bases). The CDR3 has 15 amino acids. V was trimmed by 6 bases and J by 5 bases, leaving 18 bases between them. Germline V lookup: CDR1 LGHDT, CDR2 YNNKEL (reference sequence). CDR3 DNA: TGTGCCAGCAGTCGGAGGAGGGACTGGCAAGATACGCAGTATTTT. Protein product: CASSRRRDWQDTQYF.

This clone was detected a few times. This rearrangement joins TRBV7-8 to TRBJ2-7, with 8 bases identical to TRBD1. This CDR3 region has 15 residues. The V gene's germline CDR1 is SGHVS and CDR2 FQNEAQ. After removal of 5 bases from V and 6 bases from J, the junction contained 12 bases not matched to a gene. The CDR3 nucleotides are TGTGCCAGCAGCATCATTGGGACAGGAGAAACCGAGCAGTACTTC. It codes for CASSIIGTGETEQYF.

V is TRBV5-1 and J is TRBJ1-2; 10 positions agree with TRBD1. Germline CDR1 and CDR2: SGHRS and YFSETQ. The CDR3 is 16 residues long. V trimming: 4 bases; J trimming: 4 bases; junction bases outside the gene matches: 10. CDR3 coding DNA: TGCGCCAGCAGCAGAACCGGGACAGGGGATTCCTATGGCTACACCTTC. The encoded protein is CASSRTGTGDSYGYTF. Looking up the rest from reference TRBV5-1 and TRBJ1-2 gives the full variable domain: KAGVTQTPRYLIKTRGQQVTLSCSPISGHRSVSWYQQTPGQGLQFLFEYFSETQRNKGNFPGRFSGRQFSNSRSEMNVSTLELGDSALYLCASSRTGTGDSYGYTFGSGTRLTVV.

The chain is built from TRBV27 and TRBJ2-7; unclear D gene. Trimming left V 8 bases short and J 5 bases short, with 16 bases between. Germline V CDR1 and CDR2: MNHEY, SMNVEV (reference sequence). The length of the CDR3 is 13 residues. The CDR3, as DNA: TGTGCCAGCGGTACCTCAGGAAACGACGAGCAGTACGTC. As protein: CASGTSGNDEQYV.

The DNA for the CDR3 is TGTGCCAGTACCCCGGGATCTGGGGAGACCCAGTACTTC. Its translation is CASTPGSGETQYF. The chain combines TRBV19 with TRBJ2-5; TRBD2 might be the D (5 bases). The CDR3 has 13 amino acids. CDR1 and CDR2 from the germline V gene are LNHDA and SQIVND (reference sequence). V was trimmed by 7 bases and J by 5 bases, leaving 14 bases between them.

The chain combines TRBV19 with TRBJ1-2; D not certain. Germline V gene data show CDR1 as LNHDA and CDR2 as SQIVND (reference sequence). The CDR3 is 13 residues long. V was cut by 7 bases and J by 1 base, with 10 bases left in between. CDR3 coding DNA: TGTGCCAGTATGGGTTACAGTAACTATGGCTACACCTTC. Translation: CASMGYSNYGYTF.

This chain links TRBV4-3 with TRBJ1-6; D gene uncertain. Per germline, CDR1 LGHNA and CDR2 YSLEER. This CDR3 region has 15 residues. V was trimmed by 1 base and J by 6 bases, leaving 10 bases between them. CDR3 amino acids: CASSQGERSNSPLHF. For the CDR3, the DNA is TGCGCCAGCAGCCAAGGCGAGCGGAGTAATTCACCCCTCCACTTT.

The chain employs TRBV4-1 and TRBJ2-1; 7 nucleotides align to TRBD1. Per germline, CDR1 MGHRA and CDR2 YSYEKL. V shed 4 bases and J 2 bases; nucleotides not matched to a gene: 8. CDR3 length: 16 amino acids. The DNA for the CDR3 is TGCGCCAGCAGCCCCAGTCGGGGACAGCCCTACAATGAGCAGTTCTTC. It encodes CASSPSRGQPYNEQFF.

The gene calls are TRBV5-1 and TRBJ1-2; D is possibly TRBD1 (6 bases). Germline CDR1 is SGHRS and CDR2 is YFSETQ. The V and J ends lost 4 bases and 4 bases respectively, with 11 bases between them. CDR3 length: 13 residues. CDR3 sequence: CASSNRVGYGYTF. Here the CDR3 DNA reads TGCGCCAGCAGCAACAGGGTGGGCTATGGCTACACCTTC.

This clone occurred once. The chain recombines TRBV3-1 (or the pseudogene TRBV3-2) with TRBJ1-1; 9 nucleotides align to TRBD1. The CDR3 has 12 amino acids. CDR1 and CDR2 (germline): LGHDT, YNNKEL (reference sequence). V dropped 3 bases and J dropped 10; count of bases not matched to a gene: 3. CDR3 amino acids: CASSQGQGSAFF. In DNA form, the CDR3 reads TGTGCCAGCAGCCAGGGACAGGGATCAGCTTTCTTT.

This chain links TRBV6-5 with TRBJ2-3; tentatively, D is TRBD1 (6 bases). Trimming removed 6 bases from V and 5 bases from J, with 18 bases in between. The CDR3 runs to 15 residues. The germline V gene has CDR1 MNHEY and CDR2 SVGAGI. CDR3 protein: CASSSGQNKGDTQYF. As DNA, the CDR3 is TGTGCCAGCAGCTCTGGACAGAACAAAGGAGATACGCAGTATTTT.

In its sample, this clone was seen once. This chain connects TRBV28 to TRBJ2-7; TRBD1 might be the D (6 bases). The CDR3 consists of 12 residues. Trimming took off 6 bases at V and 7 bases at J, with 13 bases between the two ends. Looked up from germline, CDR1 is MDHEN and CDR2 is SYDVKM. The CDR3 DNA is TGTGCCAGCAGCCAACAGGGCTGGGAGCAGTACTTC. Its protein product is CASSQQGWEQYF.

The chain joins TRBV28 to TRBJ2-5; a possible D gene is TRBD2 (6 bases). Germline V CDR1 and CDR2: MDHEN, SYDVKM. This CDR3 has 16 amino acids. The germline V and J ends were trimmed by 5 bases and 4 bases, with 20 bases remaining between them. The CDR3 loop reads CASSQLLAGSRETQYF. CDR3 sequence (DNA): TGTGCCAGCAGTCAATTATTGGCGGGATCGAGAGAGACCCAGTACTTC. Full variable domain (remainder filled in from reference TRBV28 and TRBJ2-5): DVKVTQSSRYLVKRTGEKVFLECVQDMDHENMFWYRQDPGLGLRLIYFSYDVKMKEKGDIPEGYSVSREKKERFSLILESASTNQTSMYLCASSQLLAGSRETQYFGPGTRLLVL.